The 20 T cell receptor beta chains given below trace back to one sample, sequenced in a study of cytomegalovirus exposure and HLA in healthy donors. Researchers ran the PCR with 60 Vbeta and 13 Jbeta primers. Sequencing was performed with immunoSEQ multiplex PCR; in TCRdb, only in-frame clones are kept and a portion is missing. The sample gives 200,000 or so clones, approximately 70% of which show up once; 2.5% to 3% is in the top ten. The sequencing input was PBMCs. These receptors were obtained from a man aged 35 to 55 in good health and CMV-seropositive.

The chain recombines TRBV4-3 with TRBJ2-2, with a weak D call TRBD1 (7 bases). Deletions cut 0 bases from V and 3 bases from J, with 14 bases between. CDR3 length: 17 residues. Germline CDR1 is LGHNA and CDR2 is YSLEER. In DNA form, the CDR3 reads TGCGCCAGCAGCCAAGATCCTTCAGGGGGGTACACCGGGGAGCTGTTTTTT. Translating it yields CASSQDPSGGYTGELFF.

The V and J genes are TRBV5-1 and TRBJ1-2, with D perhaps matching TRBD1 (5 bases). This CDR3 is built from 15 residues. V lost 4 bases, J lost 7 bases, and 20 bases lay in between. In germline, CDR1 is SGHRS, CDR2 YFSETQ. CDR3 nucleotide sequence: TGCGCCAGCAGCCTAGACGGGGCCGGGGGGTCTGGCTACACCTTC. Its protein is CASSLDGAGGSGYTF.

This chain connects TRBV6-5 to TRBJ2-3; TRBD1 aligns across 8 bases. This CDR3 has 15 residues. Germline assignment: CDR1 MNHEY and CDR2 SVGAGI. With 6 bases clipped from V and 7 bases from J, the junction kept 12 bases outside the gene matches. Here the CDR3 DNA reads TGTGCCAGCAGCTCGCCTGGACAGGGAGTAAATACGCAGTATTTT. It yields the protein CASSSPGQGVNTQYF.

The chain carries TRBV6-6 and TRBJ1-2, with D perhaps TRBD1 (5 bases). CDR3 length: 16 amino acids. Trimming pared 7 bases from V and 4 bases from J, leaving 22 bases between. Germline V gene sequence: CDR1 MNHNY, CDR2 SVGAGI (reference sequence). As DNA, the CDR3 is TGTGCCAGCACCAGATTTATAGGACAAGCCCTCTATGGCTACACCTTC. This encodes CASTRFIGQALYGYTF.

The chain recombines TRBV10-3 with TRBJ1-1, with a tentative D call TRBD1 (5 bases). The CDR3 runs to 13 residues. V dropped 8 bases and J dropped 5 bases, with 15 bases sitting between them. The germline CDR1 and CDR2 sequences are ENHRY and SYGVKD. CDR3 residues: CAISPGEWTEAFF. As DNA, the CDR3 is TGTGCCATCTCGCCGGGGGAGTGGACTGAAGCTTTCTTT.

The chain couples TRBV6-5 to TRBJ2-7, with TRBD1 matching 7 bases. The CDR3 consists of 15 residues. With 0 bases clipped from V and 3 bases from J, the junction kept 5 bases outside the gene matches. CDR1 is MNHEY, CDR2 SVGAGI, per germline. The CDR3 spells CASSYSYDRDYEQYF. The CDR3 nucleotides read TGTGCCAGCAGTTACTCTTACGACAGGGACTACGAGCAGTACTTC.

The J gene is TRBJ1-4, the V gene TRBV15; D possibly corresponds to TRBD1 (6 bases). Germline CDR1 LNHNV, CDR2 YYDKDF (reference sequence). The germline V and J ends were trimmed by 1 base and 0 bases, with 9 bases remaining between them. CDR3 length: 16 residues. This chain's CDR3 is CATSRGGGTTNEKLFF. The CDR3 DNA follows: TGTGCCACCAGCAGAGGAGGGGGAACAACTAATGAAAAACTGTTTTTT.

The chain combines TRBV5-1 with TRBJ2-5; D is uncertain. The V gene's germline CDR1 is SGHRS and CDR2 YFSETQ. CDR3 length: 15 residues. V lost 0 bases, J lost 0 bases, and 9 bases lay in between. CDR3 sequence (DNA): TGCGCCAGCAGCTTGGACATGAATAACCAAGAGACCCAGTACTTC. It encodes CASSLDMNNQETQYF.

The CDR3 reads CASSFGTGSYEQYF. CDR3 coding DNA: TGTGCCAGCAGTTTTGGGACAGGGTCCTACGAGCAGTACTTC. This chain joins TRBV28 and TRBJ2-7; TRBD1 aligns across 9 bases. J was trimmed by 1 base and V by 3 bases; bases with no gene match: 1. The CDR3 extends over 14 amino acids. Germline CDR1 reads MDHEN; CDR2 reads SYDVKM.

This clone has just a few counts. This chain joins TRBV4-1 and TRBJ1-3; D remains ambiguous. Germline V gene lookup returns CDR1 MGHRA and CDR2 YSYEKL. Trimming took 3 bases from V and 0 from J, leaving 9 bases between them. The CDR3 consists of 15 residues. The CDR3 loop reads CASSQKRGSGNTIYF. CDR3 in DNA: TGCGCCAGCAGCCAGAAACGAGGCTCTGGAAACACCATATATTTT.

This sequence joins TRBV5-5 and TRBJ2-7; 7 positions agree with TRBD1. CDR1 SGHKS and CDR2 YYEKEE come from the germline V gene (reference sequence). The CDR3 is made up of 14 amino acids. V lost 4 bases to trimming and J lost 5 bases; unmatched junction nucleotides: 9. The CDR3 DNA reads TGTGCCAGCAGCCAAGACAGGGAGAGGCACGAGCAGTACTTC. Protein product: CASSQDRERHEQYF.

The rearrangement uses TRBV5-4 and TRBJ2-3, with D perhaps matching TRBD2 (5 bases). This CDR3 comprises 17 residues. The germline gives CDR1 SGHNT, CDR2 YYREEE (reference sequence). V was cut by 3 bases and J by 0 bases, with 17 bases left in between. DNA of the CDR3: TGTGCCAGCAGCTCTGCTTCTGCCCGGGGTAGCACAGATACGCAGTATTTT. As protein: CASSSASARGSTDTQYF.

V and J are TRBV7-9 and TRBJ2-5; 9 bases are shared with TRBD2. The CDR3 covers 18 residues. From germline, CDR1 is SEHNR and CDR2 FQNEAQ (reference sequence). V lost 3 bases to trimming and J lost 2 bases; unmatched junction nucleotides: 13. The CDR3 coding sequence is TGTGCCAGCAGCTTGAGACCATGGGGGCGGGGGGGACAAGAGACCCAGTACTTC. Its translation is CASSLRPWGRGGQETQYF. Filled out from reference TRBV7-9 and TRBJ2-5, the complete variable domain reads DTGVSQNPRHKITKRGQNVTFRCDPISEHNRLYWYRQTLGQGPEFLTYFQNEAQLEKSRLLSDRFSAERPKGSFSTLEIQRTEQGDSAMYLCASSLRPWGRGGQETQYFGPGTRLLVL.

This chain uses TRBV7-2 with TRBJ2-5, with D possibly matching TRBD2 (7 bases). The CDR3 consists of 18 residues. Deletions cut 7 bases from V and 9 bases from J, with 33 bases between. Germline CDR1 is SGHTA and CDR2 is FQGNSA. CDR3 amino acids: CASTLGGDGSFPPWSQYF. In DNA, the CDR3 is TGTGCCAGCACCCTAGGGGGGGACGGGTCGTTCCCCCCTTGGTCCCAGTACTTC.

The chain joins TRBV9 to TRBJ1-1, with a possible D match to TRBD1 (5 bases). With 4 bases removed from V and 4 bases from J, the gap between germline ends came to 11 bases. Germline V gives CDR1 SGDLS, CDR2 YYNGEE. The CDR3 length is 13 residues. The CDR3, as DNA: TGTGCCAGCAGCATCGGCGGGGGCACTGAAGCTTTCTTT. Translated, it gives CASSIGGGTEAFF.

The chain couples TRBV6-1 to TRBJ2-7, with TRBD1 matching over 7 bases. This CDR3 has 12 residues. V lost 8 bases to trimming and J lost 3 bases; unmatched junction nucleotides: 4. From germline, CDR1 is MNHNS and CDR2 SASEGT. The CDR3 bases are TGTGCCAGCCGCTGGGACAGCTACGAGCAGTACTTC. Its protein product is CASRWDSYEQYF.

In this sample, this clone turned up once. This sequence joins TRBV14 and TRBJ2-5; TRBD2 matches at 12 bases. V trimming: 3 bases; J trimming: 5 bases; junction bases outside the gene matches: 7. CDR1 SGHDN and CDR2 FVKESK come from the germline V gene. This CDR3 comprises 16 residues. The CDR3 DNA reads TGTGCCAGCAGCCACATCGGACTAGCGGGGATGGAGACCCAGTACTTC. Encoded protein: CASSHIGLAGMETQYF.

This rearrangement joins TRBV19 to TRBJ2-1; D is undetermined. Trimming removed 4 bases at V and 4 bases at J, with 8 bases between. This CDR3 has 13 amino acids. The V gene's germline CDR1 is LNHDA and CDR2 SQIVND (reference sequence). CDR3 sequence: CASSTRLYNEQFF. The CDR3 region has the DNA TGTGCCAGTAGTACCAGATTATACAATGAGCAGTTCTTC.

This rearrangement joins TRBV5-4 to TRBJ2-4, with D maybe TRBD1 (5 bases). Germline-derived CDR1 and CDR2 are SGHNT and YYREEE (reference sequence). The V end lost 0 bases, the J end lost 6 bases, and 10 bases lay between the germline ends. The CDR3 contains 14 residues. The CDR3 is CASSLVGAGNIQYF. The CDR3 DNA follows: TGTGCCAGCAGCTTGGTTGGGGCTGGAAACATTCAGTACTTC.

The chain carries TRBV18 and TRBJ2-7; D remains ambiguous. Deletions cut 2 bases from V and 2 bases from J, with 7 bases between. Germline CDR1 KGHSH, CDR2 LQKENI. The CDR3 covers 13 residues. The CDR3 loop is CASSPSGTYEQYF. Here the CDR3 DNA reads TGTGCCAGCTCACCATCGGGTACCTACGAGCAGTACTTC. Full variable domain (missing parts from reference TRBV18 and TRBJ2-7): NAGVMQNPRHLVRRRGQEARLRCSPMKGHSHVYWYRQLPEEGLKFMVYLQKENIIDESGMPKERFSAEFPKEGPSILRIQQVVRGDSAAYFCASSPSGTYEQYFGPGTRLTVT.